This TCR beta chain derives from a study of cytomegalovirus exposure and HLA in healthy donors. Study-level results: Based on reports, TCR beta sequences accurately predicted HLA-A and HLA-B alleles for most subjects. Several of the most significant clusters appeared, in a later analysis, to be linked to common viral pathogens.

This PCR relied on a set of 60 Vbeta primers and 13 Jbeta primers. Method: immunoSEQ multiplex PCR; TCRdb's copy keeps in-frame clones and lacks some. The data contain roughly 160,000 clones, about four fifths of them singletons. Of note for this clone: Its antigen is currently unknown.

Sequencing was done on a sample of PBMCs. This clonotype was obtained from a man in his thirties or forties in good health and CMV-seronegative.

CDR3 protein: CASSSFLYEQYF. The CDR3, as DNA: TGTGCCAGCAGCTCGTTTCTCTACGAGCAGTACTTC. The chain employs TRBV7-9 and TRBJ2-7; D is unclear. Germline V lookup: CDR1 SEHNR, CDR2 FQNEAQ (reference sequence). Trimming took 4 bases from V and 3 from J, leaving 7 bases between them. The CDR3 extends over 12 amino acids.